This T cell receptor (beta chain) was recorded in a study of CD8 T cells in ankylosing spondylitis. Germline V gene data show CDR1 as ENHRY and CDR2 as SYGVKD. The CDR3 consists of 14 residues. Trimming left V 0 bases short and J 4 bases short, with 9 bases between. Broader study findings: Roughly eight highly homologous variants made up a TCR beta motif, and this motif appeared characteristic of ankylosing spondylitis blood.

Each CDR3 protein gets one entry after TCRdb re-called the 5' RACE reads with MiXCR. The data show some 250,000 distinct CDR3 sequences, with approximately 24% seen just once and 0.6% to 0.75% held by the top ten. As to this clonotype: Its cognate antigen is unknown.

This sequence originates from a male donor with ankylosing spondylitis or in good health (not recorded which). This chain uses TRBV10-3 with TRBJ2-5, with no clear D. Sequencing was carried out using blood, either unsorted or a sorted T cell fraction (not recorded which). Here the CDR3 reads CAISESDDPETQYF. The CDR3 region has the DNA TGTGCCATCAGTGAGTCCGACGATCCAGAGACCCAGTACTTC.